This TCR beta chain was sequenced in a study of blood T cell repertoires in COVID-19. As for the study in general: Samples taken during acute and convalescent COVID-19 were collected in the United States, Italy and Spain.

Clones were read by immunoSEQ multiplex PCR, and TCRdb kept only the in-frame ones, dropping some. This sample has about 160,000 clones, with about 87% found just once. Per the germline V gene, CDR1 is MNHNY and CDR2 is SVGAGI (reference sequence). CDR3 length: 15 residues. The V segment lost 0 bases and the J segment 4 bases; nucleotides outside the gene matches: 0. The chain carries TRBV6-6 and TRBJ2-2; 9 bases align to TRBD1. Specimen: peripheral blood. This clonotype was sampled from an older woman with COVID-19, enrolled during active disease. The CDR3 sequence is CASSYSTGGTGELFF. DNA of the CDR3: TGTGCCAGCAGTTACTCGACAGGGGGCACCGGGGAGCTGTTTTTT.